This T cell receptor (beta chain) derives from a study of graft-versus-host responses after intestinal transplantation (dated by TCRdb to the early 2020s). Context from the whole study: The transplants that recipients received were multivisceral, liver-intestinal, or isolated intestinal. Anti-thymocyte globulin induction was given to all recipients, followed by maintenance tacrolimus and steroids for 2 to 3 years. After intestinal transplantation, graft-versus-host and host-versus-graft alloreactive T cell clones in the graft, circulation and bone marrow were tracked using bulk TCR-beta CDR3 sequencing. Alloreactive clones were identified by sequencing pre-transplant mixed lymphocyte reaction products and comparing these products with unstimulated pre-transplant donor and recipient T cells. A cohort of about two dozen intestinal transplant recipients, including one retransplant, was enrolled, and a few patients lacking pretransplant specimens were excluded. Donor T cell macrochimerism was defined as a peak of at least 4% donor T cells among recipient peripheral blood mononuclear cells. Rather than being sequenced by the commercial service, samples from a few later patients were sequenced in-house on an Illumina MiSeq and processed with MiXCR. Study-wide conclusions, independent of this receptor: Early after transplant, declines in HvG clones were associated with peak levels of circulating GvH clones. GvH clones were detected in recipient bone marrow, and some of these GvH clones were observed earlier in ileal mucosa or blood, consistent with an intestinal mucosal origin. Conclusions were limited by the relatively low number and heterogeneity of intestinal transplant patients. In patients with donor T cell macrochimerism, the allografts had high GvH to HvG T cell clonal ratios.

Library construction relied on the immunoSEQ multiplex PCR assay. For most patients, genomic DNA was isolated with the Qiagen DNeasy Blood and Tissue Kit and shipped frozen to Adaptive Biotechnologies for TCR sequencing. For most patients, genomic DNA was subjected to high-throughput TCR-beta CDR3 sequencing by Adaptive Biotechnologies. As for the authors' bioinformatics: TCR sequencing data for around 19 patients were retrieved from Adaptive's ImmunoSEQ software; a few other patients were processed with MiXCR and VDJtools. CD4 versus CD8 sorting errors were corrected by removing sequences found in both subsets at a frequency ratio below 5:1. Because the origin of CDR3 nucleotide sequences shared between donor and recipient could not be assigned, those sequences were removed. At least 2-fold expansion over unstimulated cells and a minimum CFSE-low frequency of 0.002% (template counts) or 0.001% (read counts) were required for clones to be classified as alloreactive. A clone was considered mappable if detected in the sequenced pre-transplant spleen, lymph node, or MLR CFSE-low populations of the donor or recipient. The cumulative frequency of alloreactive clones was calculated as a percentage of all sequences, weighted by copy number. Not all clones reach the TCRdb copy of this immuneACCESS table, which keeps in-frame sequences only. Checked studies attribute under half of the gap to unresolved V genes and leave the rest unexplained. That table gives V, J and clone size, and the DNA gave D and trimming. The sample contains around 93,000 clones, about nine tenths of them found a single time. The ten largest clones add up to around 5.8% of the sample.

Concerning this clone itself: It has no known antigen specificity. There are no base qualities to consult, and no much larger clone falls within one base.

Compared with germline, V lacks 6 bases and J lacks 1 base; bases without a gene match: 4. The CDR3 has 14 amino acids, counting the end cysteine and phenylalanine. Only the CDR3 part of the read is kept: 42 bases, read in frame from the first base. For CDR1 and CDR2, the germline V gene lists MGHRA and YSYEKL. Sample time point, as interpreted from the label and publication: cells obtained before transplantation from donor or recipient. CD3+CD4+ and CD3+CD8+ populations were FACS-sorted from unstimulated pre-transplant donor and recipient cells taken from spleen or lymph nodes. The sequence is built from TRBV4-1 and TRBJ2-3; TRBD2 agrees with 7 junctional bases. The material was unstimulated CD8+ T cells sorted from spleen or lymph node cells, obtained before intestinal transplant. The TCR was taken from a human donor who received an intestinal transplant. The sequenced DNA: TGCGCCAGCAGACTAGCGCAAGGCACAGATACGCAGTATTTT. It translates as CASRLAQGTDTQYF.